The source of this T cell receptor beta chain is a study of CD8 T cells in Susac syndrome. The CDR3 consists of 14 residues. V was cut by 5 bases and J by 3 bases, with 14 bases left in between. The germline gives CDR1 SQVTM, CDR2 ANQGSEA. Regarding this clonotype: Its antigen is currently unknown.

The authors carried out high-throughput sequencing of TCR beta. They applied it to CD8+ and CD4+ T cells obtained from blood. TEMRA cells were FACS-enriched and CD8+ and CD4+ T cells negatively isolated. When the RNA was reverse transcribed, random hexamers were used with an input of about 0.5 to 1 ug. With immunoSEQ multiplex PCR, TCR beta CDR3 was amplified across 54 Vbeta and 13 Jbeta. TCRdb re-analysed the immunoSEQ multiplex PCR reads in MiXCR, keeping a single row per CDR3 protein. This repertoire shows approximately 120,000 distinct CDR3 sequences, about 94% found once; its top ten account for roughly 0.087%. Study results and limitations: Acknowledgment was made by the study that its TCR sequencing and HLA analysis involved a relatively small number of individuals.

This TCR derives from a human donor in good health. This chain connects TRBV29-1 to TRBJ2-1; D is possibly TRBD1 (6 bases). Sequencing was done on a sample of CD4+ T cells from PBMCs. The CDR3 DNA sequence: TGCAGCGTTAAACATAAGGGGGTCTACAATGAGCAGTTCTTC. Translation gives CSVKHKGVYNEQFF.